The source of this TCR beta chain is a study of blood T cell repertoires in COVID-19. The wider study: Sites across the United States, Italy and Spain contributed samples from acute and convalescent COVID-19.

This CDR3 region has 14 residues. CDR1 is SGHAT, CDR2 FQNNGV, per germline. Trimming at V came to 9 bases and at J to 5 bases, leaving 9 bases not matched to a gene. Living in 24 US areas, the participants were between roughly 18 and 89 years of age. Under the authors' procedure: Scientists estimated how many nucleated cells there were by amplifying reference gene primers. Libraries were prepared by immunoSEQ multiplex PCR; TCRdb keeps only in-frame clonotypes and omits some of them. V, J and clone size are those of that table, while D and trimming were read from the DNA. The table shows around 330,000 clones, with around 90% occurring only once.

Sequenced: PBMCs or T cells enriched from blood (not recorded which). The sequence came from a woman between 18 and 29 years old who had recovered from COVID-19. The V gene is TRBV11-2, the J gene TRBJ2-3, with TRBD2 matching 9 bases. The CDR3 DNA follows: TGTGCCAGTAGCGCGGGAGGGTTGGTAGATACGCAGTATTTT. Translated, it gives CASSAGGLVDTQYF. Complete variable domain (other parts from reference TRBV11-2 and TRBJ2-3): EAGVAQSPRYKIIEKRQSVAFWCNPISGHATLYWYQQILGQGPKLLIQFQNNGVVDDSQLPKDRFSAERLKGVDSTLKIQPAKLEDSAVYLCASSAGGLVDTQYFGPGTRLTVL.